Detailed here is one T cell receptor (beta chain). The entry originates in a study of blood T cell repertoires in COVID-19. Across the whole study: Both acute and convalescent COVID-19 samples were obtained from the United States, Italy and Spain. In each case, the material was cDNA or gDNA derived from T cells, B-cell-depleted T cells, or PBMCs.

V was clipped by 0 bases and J by 3 bases, with 10 bases between them. From germline, CDR1 is SGHTS and CDR2 YDEGEE. The CDR3 contains 14 residues. Original analysis: Scientists estimated how many nucleated cells there were by amplifying reference gene primers. Profiled with immunoSEQ multiplex PCR; TCRdb holds only in-frame clones, not every one. The V and J calls and the clone size are those of that table, but D and trimming were determined from the DNA. The sample gives about 180,000 clones, approximately 86% of which show up once; roughly 2.8% is in the top ten. Sequences were obtained from peripheral blood. The sequence was collected from a woman aged 25 to 39 with active or convalescent COVID-19. This chain joins TRBV5-8 and TRBJ2-7; D is ambiguous. In DNA, the CDR3 is TGTGCCAGCAGCTTGGCTAGGTCAGACTACGAGCAGTACTTC. Amino acid sequence: CASSLARSDYEQYF. Supplemented by reference TRBV5-8 and TRBJ2-7, the full variable domain reads EAGVTQSPTHLIKTRGQQATLRCSPISGHTSVYWYQQALGLGLQFLLWYDEGEERNRGNFPPRFSGRQFPNYSSELNVNALELEDSALYLCASSLARSDYEQYFGPGTRLTVT.